This T cell receptor (beta chain) was identified in a study of T cell changes during pregnancy in multiple sclerosis. The protocol was immunoSEQ multiplex PCR, while the TCRdb copy is restricted to in-frame clones and leaves out a portion. The table includes some 77,000 clones, about 92% detected once. There are 15 residues in the CDR3. Per germline, CDR1 KGHSH and CDR2 LQKENI. After removal of 2 bases from V and 6 bases from J, the junction contained 7 bases not matched to a gene. This clone was recorded only once. The source of this sequence is a female donor in good health, enrolled as a control in a pregnancy study. The chain recombines TRBV18 with TRBJ1-2; 9 positions match TRBD1. Source: peripheral blood, taken after pregnancy. The CDR3 is CASSPRDREKNGYTF. CDR3 nucleotide sequence: TGTGCCAGCTCACCAAGGGACAGGGAGAAGAATGGCTACACCTTC.